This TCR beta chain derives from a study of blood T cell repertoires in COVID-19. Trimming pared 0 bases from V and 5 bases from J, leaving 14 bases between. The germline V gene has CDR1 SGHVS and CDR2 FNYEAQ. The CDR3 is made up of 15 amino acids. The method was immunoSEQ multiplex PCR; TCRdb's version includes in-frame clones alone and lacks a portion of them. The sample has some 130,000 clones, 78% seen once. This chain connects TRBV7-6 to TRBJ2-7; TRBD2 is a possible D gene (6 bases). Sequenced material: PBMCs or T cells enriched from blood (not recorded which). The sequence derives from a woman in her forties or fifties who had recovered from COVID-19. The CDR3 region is CASSLAHRGFNEQYF. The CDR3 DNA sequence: TGTGCCAGCAGCTTAGCGCACCGGGGGTTCAACGAGCAGTACTTC. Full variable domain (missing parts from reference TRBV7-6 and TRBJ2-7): GAGVSQSPRYKVTKRGQDVALRCDPISGHVSLYWYRQALGQGPEFLTYFNYEAQQDKSGLPNDRFSAERPEGSISTLTIQRTEQRDSAMYRCASSLAHRGFNEQYFGPGTRLTVT.